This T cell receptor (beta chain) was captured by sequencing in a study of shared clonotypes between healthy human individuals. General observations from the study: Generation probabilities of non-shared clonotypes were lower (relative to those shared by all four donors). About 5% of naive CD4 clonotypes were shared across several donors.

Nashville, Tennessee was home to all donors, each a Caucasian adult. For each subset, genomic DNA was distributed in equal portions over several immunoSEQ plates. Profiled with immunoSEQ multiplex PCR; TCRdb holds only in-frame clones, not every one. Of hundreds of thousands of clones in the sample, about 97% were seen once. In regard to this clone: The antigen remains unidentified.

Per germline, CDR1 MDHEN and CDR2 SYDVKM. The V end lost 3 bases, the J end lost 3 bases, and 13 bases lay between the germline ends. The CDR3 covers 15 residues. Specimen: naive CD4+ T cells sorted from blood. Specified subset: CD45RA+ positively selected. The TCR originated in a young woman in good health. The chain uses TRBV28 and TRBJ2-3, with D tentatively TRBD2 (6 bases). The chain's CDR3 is CASSFISEGTDTQYF. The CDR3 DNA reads TGTGCCAGCAGTTTCATTTCGGAGGGGACAGATACGCAGTATTTT.